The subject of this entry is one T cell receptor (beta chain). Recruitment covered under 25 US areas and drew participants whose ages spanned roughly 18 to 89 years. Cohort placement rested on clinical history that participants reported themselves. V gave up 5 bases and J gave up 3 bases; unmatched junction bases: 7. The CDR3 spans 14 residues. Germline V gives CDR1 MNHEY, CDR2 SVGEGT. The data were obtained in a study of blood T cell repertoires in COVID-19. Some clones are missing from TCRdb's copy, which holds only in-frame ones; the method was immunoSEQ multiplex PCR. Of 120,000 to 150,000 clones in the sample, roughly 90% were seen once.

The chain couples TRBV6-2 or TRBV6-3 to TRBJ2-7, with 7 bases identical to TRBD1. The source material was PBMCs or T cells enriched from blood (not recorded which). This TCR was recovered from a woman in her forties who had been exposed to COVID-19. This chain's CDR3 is CASSRPGQIYEQYF. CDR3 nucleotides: TGTGCCAGCAGTCGGCCGGGACAGATCTACGAGCAGTACTTC.